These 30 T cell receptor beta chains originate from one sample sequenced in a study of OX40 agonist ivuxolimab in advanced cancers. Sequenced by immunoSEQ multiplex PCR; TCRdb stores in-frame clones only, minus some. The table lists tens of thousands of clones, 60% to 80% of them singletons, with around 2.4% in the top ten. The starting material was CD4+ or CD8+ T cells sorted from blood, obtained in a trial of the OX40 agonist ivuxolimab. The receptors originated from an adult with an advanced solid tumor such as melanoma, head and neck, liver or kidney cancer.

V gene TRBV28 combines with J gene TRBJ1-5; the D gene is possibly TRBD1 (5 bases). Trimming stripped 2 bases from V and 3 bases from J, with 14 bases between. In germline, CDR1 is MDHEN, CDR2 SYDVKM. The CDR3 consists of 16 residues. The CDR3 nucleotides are TGTGCCAGCAGTTTACGTCATTCGGGGCTCAATCAGCCCCAGCATTTT. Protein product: CASSLRHSGLNQPQHF.

CDR3 sequence reads: CASSYSDRANYGYTF. The DNA of the CDR3 is TGTGCCAGCAGTTACTCGGACAGAGCTAACTATGGCTACACCTTC. J is TRBJ1-2 and V is TRBV6-5; tentative D call: TRBD1 (6 bases). Trimming pared 0 bases from V and 0 bases from J, leaving 8 bases between. The CDR3 extends over 15 amino acids. The germline CDR1 and CDR2 sequences are MNHEY and SVGAGI.

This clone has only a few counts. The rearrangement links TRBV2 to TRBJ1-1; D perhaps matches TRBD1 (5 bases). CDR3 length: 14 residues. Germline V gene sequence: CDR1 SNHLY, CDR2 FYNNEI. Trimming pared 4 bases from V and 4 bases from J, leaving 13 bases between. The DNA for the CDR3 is TGTGCCAGCAGTGCCCGGGGAGGGACCACTGAAGCTTTCTTT. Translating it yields CASSARGGTTEAFF.

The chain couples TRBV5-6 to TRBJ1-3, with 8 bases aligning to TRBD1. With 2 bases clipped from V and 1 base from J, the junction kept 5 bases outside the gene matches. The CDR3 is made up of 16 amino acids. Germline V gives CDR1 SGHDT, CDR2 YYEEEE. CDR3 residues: CASSFGQGRSGNTIYF. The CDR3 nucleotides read TGTGCCAGCAGCTTTGGACAGGGAAGGTCTGGAAACACCATATATTTT.

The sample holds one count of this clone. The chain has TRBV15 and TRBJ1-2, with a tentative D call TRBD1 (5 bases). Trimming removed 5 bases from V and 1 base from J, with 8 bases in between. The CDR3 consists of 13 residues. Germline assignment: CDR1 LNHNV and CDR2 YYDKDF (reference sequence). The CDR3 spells CATSGGINYGYTF. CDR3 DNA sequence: TGTGCCACCAGCGGGGGTATTAACTATGGCTACACCTTC.

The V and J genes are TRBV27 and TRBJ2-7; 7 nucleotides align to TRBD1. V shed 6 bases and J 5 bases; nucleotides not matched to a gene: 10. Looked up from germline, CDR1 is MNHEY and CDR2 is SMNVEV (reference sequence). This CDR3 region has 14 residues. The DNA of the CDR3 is TGTGCCAGCAGGAAACAGGGGATCCAGGACGAGCAGTACTTC. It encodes CASRKQGIQDEQYF.

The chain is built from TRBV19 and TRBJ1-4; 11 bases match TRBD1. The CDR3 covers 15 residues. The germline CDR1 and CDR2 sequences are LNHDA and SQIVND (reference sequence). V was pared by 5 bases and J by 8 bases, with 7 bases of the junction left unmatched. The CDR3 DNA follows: TGTGCCAGTAGTCGGACAGGGGGCCCTGTCGAAAAACTGTTTTTT. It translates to CASSRTGGPVEKLFF.

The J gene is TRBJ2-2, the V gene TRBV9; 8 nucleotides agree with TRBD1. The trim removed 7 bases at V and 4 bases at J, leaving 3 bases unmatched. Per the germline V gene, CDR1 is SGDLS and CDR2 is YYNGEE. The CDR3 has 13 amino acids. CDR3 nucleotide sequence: TGTGCCAGCCAGGGGGCGGTCACCGGGGAGCTGTTTTTT. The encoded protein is CASQGAVTGELFF.

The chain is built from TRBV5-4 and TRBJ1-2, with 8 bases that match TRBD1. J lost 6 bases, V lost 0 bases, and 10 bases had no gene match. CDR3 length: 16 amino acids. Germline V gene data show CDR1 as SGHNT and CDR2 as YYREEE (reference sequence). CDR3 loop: CASSLGTGTGLNGYTF. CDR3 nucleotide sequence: TGTGCCAGCAGCTTGGGGACGGGGACAGGTTTGAATGGCTACACCTTC.

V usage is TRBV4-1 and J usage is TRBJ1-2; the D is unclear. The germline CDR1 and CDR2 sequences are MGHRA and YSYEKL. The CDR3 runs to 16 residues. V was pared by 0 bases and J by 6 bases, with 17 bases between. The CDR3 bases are TGCGCCAGCAGCCAAGAGGTGGGCAGAGAAGGGAATGGCTACACCTTC. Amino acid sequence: CASSQEVGREGNGYTF.

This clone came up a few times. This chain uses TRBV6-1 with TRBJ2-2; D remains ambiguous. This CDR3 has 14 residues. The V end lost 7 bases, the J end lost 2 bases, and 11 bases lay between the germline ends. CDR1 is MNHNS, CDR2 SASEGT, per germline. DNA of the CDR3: TGTGCCAGCACCCTTGGGGAAAACACCGGGGAGCTGTTTTTT. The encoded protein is CASTLGENTGELFF.

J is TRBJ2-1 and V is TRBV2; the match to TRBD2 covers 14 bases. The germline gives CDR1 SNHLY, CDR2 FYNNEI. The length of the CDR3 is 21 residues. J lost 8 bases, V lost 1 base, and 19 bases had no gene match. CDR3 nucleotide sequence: TGTGCCAGCAGTGAAGTCGGACTAGCGGGGGGCCTCTTACGGCCAGGAGATGAGCAGTTCTTC. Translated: CASSEVGLAGGLLRPGDEQFF.

The CDR3 region has the DNA TGTGCCAGCAGCGAATCGGGACAGGGCTTCTCCTATGGCTACACCTTC. This codes for CASSESGQGFSYGYTF. This rearrangement joins TRBV9 to TRBJ1-2; 9 bases line up with TRBD1. The V segment lost 3 bases and the J segment 4 bases; nucleotides outside the gene matches: 10. Germline V lookup: CDR1 SGDLS, CDR2 YYNGEE. The CDR3 runs to 16 residues.

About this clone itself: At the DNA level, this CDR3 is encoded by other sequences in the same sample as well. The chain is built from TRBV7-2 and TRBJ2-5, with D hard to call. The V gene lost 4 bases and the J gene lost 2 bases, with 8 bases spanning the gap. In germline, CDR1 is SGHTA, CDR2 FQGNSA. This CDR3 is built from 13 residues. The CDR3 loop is CASSSSVQETQYF. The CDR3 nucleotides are TGTGCCAGCAGCTCCTCTGTTCAAGAGACCCAGTACTTC.

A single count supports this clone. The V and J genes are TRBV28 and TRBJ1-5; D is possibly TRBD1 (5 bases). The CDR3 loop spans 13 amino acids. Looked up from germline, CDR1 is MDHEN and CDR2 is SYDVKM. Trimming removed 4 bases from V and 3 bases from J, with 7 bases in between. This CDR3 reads CASSSGVNQPQHF. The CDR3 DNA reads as TGTGCCAGCAGTTCGGGGGTCAATCAGCCCCAGCATTTT.

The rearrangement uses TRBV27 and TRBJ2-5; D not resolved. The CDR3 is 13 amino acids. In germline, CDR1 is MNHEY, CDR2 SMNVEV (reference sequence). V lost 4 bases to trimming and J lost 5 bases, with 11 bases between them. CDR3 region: CASSSRPRETQYF. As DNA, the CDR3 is TGTGCCAGCAGTTCACGACCCAGGGAGACCCAGTACTTC.

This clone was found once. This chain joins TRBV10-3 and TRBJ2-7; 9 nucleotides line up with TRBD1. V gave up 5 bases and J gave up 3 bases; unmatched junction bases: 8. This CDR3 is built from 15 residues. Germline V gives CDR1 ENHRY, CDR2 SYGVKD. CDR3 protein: CAISRLTGGYYEQYF. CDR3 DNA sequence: TGTGCCATCAGTCGCCTGACAGGGGGGTACTACGAGCAGTACTTC.

The CDR3 region has the DNA TGTGCCAGCAGCTTACGAGACAACCAAGAGACCCAGTACTTC. Its protein is CASSLRDNQETQYF. The chain uses TRBV7-6 and TRBJ2-5; D unclear. Trimming took 2 bases from V and 0 from J, leaving 7 bases between them. This CDR3 has 14 amino acids. From germline, CDR1 is SGHVS and CDR2 FNYEAQ.

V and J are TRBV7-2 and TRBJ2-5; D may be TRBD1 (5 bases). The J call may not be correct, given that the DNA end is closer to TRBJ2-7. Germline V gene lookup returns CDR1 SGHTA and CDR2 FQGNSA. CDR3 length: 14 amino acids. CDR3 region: CASSARVSSYEQYF. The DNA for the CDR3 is TGTGCCAGCAGCGCCAGGGTAAGCTCCTACGAGCAGTACTTC.

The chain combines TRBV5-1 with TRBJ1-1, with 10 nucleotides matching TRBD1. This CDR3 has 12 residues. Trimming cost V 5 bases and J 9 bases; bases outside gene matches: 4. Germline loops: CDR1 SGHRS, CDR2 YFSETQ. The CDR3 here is CASRETGGQAFF. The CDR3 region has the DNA TGCGCCAGCAGGGAGACAGGGGGCCAAGCTTTCTTT. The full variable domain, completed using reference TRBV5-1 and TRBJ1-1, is KAGVTQTPRYLIKTRGQQVTLSCSPISGHRSVSWYQQTPGQGLQFLFEYFSETQRNKGNFPGRFSGRQFSNSRSEMNVSTLELGDSALYLCASRETGGQAFFGQGTRLTVV.

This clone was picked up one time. The CDR3 sequence is CASSEFWGDTEAFF. The DNA of the CDR3 is TGTGCCAGCAGTGAATTTTGGGGAGACACTGAAGCTTTCTTT. This chain joins TRBV6-1 and TRBJ1-1; no clear D gene. The ends were cut back, 2 bases at V and 3 bases at J, with 10 bases in the middle. Germline V gives CDR1 MNHNS, CDR2 SASEGT. The length of the CDR3 is 14 residues.

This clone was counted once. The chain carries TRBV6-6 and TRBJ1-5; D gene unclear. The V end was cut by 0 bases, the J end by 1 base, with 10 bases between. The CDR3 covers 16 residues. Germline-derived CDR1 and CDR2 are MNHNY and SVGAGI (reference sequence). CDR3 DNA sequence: TGTGCCAGCAGTTACTCGAGAGGGAAGAGCAATCAGCCCCAGCATTTT. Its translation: CASSYSRGKSNQPQHF.

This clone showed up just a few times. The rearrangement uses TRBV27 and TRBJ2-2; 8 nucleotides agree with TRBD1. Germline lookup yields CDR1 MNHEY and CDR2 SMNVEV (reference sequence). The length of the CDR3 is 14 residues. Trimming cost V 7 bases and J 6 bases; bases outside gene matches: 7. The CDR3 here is CASIKTGVAGELFF. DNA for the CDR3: TGTGCCAGCATCAAGACAGGGGTCGCCGGGGAGCTGTTTTTT.

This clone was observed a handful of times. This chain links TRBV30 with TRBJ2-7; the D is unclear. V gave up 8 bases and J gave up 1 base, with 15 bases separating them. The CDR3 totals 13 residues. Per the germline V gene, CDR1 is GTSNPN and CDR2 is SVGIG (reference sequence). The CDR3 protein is CALHKRLSYEQYF. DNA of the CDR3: TGTGCCCTCCATAAGCGCCTATCCTACGAGCAGTACTTC.

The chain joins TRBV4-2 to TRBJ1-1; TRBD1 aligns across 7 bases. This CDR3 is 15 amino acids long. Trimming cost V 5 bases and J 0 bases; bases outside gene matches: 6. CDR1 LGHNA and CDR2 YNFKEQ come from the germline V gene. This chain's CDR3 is CASSSTDRLNTEAFF. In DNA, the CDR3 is TGTGCCAGCAGCTCCACGGACAGGTTGAACACTGAAGCTTTCTTT.

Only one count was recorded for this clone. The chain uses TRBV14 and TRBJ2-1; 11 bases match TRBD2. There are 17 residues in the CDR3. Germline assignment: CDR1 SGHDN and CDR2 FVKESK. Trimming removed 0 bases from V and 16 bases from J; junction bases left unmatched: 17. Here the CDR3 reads CASSQDWRLAGGILLFF. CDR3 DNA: TGTGCCAGCAGCCAAGATTGGCGGCTAGCGGGAGGAATCTTGCTTTTCTTC.

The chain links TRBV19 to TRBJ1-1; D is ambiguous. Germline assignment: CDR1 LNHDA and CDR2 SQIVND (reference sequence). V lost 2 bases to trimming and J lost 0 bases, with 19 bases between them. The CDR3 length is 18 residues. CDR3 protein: CASSIIVGPLYMNTEAFF. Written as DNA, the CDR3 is TGTGCCAGTAGTATAATAGTAGGACCCCTTTACATGAACACTGAAGCTTTCTTT.

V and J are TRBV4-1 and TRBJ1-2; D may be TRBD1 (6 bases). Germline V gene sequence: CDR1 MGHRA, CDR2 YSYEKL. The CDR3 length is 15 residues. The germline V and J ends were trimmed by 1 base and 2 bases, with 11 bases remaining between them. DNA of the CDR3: TGCGCCAGCAGCCAAGTCCGCGGACAGAACTATGGCTACACCTTC. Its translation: CASSQVRGQNYGYTF.

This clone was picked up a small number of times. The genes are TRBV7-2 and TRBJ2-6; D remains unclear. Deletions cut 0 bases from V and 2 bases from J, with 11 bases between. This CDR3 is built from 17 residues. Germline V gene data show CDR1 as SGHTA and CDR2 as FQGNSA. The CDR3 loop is CASSLARSSPGANVLTF. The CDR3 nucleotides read TGTGCCAGCAGCTTAGCTCGGTCCAGCCCTGGGGCCAACGTCCTGACTTTC.

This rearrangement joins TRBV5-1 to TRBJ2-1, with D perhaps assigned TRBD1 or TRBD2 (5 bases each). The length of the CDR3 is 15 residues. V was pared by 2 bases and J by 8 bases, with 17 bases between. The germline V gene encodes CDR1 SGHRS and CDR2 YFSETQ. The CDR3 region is CASSLAGSRRDEQFF. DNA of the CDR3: TGCGCCAGCAGCTTAGCAGGGAGTCGTCGGGATGAGCAGTTCTTC.